The next 8 T cell receptor beta chains were all read from a single sample in a study of PD-1 blockade in classical Hodgkin lymphoma. Measured with immunoSEQ multiplex PCR; TCRdb has only the in-frame clones, and not every one. In the table there are tens of thousands of clones, roughly four fifths of which are singletons. Time point here: cycle 4 day 1 (C4D1), after 5 to 7 weeks of nivolumab. All trial patients relapsed after autologous stem cell transplantation. This specimen was peripheral blood mononuclear cells (PBMCs), taken before the fourth cycle of nivolumab. These receptors came from a human donor with classical Hodgkin lymphoma.

A few counts support this clone. This sequence joins TRBV6-6 and TRBJ1-2; the D gene is possibly TRBD1 (6 bases). The length of the CDR3 is 12 residues. With 10 bases removed from V and 5 bases from J, the gap between germline ends came to 14 bases. The germline V gene has CDR1 MNHNY and CDR2 SVGAGI (reference sequence). The CDR3 DNA reads TGTGCCACCCAGAAGGGGGAATATGGCTACACCTTC. Translated: CATQKGEYGYTF.

The chain joins TRBV30 to TRBJ2-7, with 7 bases aligning to TRBD1. The CDR3 is made up of 16 amino acids. The germline gives CDR1 GTSNPN, CDR2 SVGIG (reference sequence). J gave up 1 base and V 4 bases, and 13 bases lay outside the gene matches. CDR3 residues: CAWTSTGWYGSYEQYF. The CDR3 region has the DNA TGTGCCTGGACCTCGACAGGGTGGTATGGGTCCTACGAGCAGTACTTC.

V usage is TRBV4-1 and J usage is TRBJ1-2; no firm D call. The CDR3 totals 12 residues. Per germline, CDR1 MGHRA and CDR2 YSYEKL. The V end was cut by 6 bases, the J end by 2 bases, with 7 bases between. CDR3 in amino acids: CASSGVNYGYTF. The CDR3 nucleotides read TGCGCCAGCAGTGGAGTAAACTATGGCTACACCTTC.

The chain combines TRBV10-3 with TRBJ2-2, with 8 nucleotides matching TRBD2. V was pared by 5 bases and J by 2 bases, with 7 bases of the junction left unmatched. CDR3 size: 16 residues. CDR1 is ENHRY, CDR2 SYGVKD, per germline. CDR3 sequence reads: CAISPPGTSNTGELFF. In nucleotides, the CDR3 is TGTGCCATCAGTCCCCCCGGGACTAGTAACACCGGGGAGCTGTTTTTT.

This clone has only a few counts. The chain joins TRBV11-3 to TRBJ1-1; no clear D gene. Germline V gene lookup returns CDR1 SGHNT and CDR2 YENEEA. The V gene lost 3 bases and the J gene lost 1 base, with 9 bases spanning the gap. The CDR3 is 14 residues long. The CDR3 coding sequence is TGTGCCAGCAGCTTTATGGGGAAGAACACTGAAGCTTTCTTT. It translates to CASSFMGKNTEAFF. The full variable domain, with the rest looked up from reference TRBV11-3 and TRBJ1-1, is EAGVVQSPRYKIIEKKQPVAFWCNPISGHNTLYWYLQNLGQGPELLIRYENEEAVDDSQLPKDRFSAERLKGVDSTLKIQPAELGDSAVYLCASSFMGKNTEAFFGQGTRLTVV.

The V call is TRBV5-1, the J call TRBJ2-2; the match to TRBD1 covers 8 bases. Germline V gives CDR1 SGHRS, CDR2 YFSETQ. After removal of 1 base from V and 5 bases from J, the junction contained 4 bases not matched to a gene. The CDR3 length is 15 residues. CDR3 nucleotides: TGCGCCAGCAGCTTGAACAGGGGGTATACCGGGGAGCTGTTTTTT. Translating it yields CASSLNRGYTGELFF.

The gene calls are TRBV4-3 and TRBJ2-2, with D perhaps matching TRBD1 or TRBD2 (5 bases each). V was trimmed by 0 bases and J by 7 bases, leaving 15 bases between them. Germline V gene data show CDR1 as LGHNA and CDR2 as YSLEER. CDR3 length: 16 residues. CDR3 residues: CASSQDFAGRGGELFF. DNA of the CDR3: TGCGCCAGCAGCCAAGATTTTGCAGGGAGAGGCGGGGAGCTGTTTTTT.

The J gene is TRBJ1-2, the V gene TRBV7-2, with 8 bases fitting TRBD1. Germline V CDR1 and CDR2: SGHTA, FQGNSA. CDR3 length: 16 amino acids. V gave up 3 bases and J gave up 2 bases; unmatched junction bases: 8. CDR3 residues: CASSFATGQANYGYTF. The DNA of the CDR3 is TGTGCCAGCAGCTTTGCTACGGGACAGGCCAACTATGGCTACACCTTC. The full variable domain, with the rest looked up from reference TRBV7-2 and TRBJ1-2, is GAGVSQSPSNKVTEKGKDVELRCDPISGHTALYWYRQSLGQGLEFLIYFQGNSAPDKSGLPSDRFSAERTGGSVSTLTIQRTQQEDSAVYLCASSFATGQANYGYTFGSGTRLTVV.